The T cell receptor (beta chain) under discussion was sequenced for a study of blood T cell repertoires in COVID-19. V shed 3 bases and J shed 6 bases, with 9 bases lying between them. Germline V gene lookup returns CDR1 MDHEN and CDR2 SYDVKM. This CDR3 spans 14 amino acids. This table comes from immunoSEQ multiplex PCR, and its TCRdb copy is limited to in-frame clones, with some not included. The sample lists some 180,000 clones, roughly nine tenths occurring once. The genes are TRBV28 and TRBJ1-6; D ambiguous. Sequencing was performed on PBMCs or T cells enriched from blood (not recorded which). The clonotype originates from a woman in her thirties or forties in a cohort exposed to, infected with or recovered from COVID-19 (not recorded which). The DNA for the CDR3 is TGTGCCAGCAGTTTCCAGACAAGTAATTCACCCCTCCACTTT. As protein: CASSFQTSNSPLHF.